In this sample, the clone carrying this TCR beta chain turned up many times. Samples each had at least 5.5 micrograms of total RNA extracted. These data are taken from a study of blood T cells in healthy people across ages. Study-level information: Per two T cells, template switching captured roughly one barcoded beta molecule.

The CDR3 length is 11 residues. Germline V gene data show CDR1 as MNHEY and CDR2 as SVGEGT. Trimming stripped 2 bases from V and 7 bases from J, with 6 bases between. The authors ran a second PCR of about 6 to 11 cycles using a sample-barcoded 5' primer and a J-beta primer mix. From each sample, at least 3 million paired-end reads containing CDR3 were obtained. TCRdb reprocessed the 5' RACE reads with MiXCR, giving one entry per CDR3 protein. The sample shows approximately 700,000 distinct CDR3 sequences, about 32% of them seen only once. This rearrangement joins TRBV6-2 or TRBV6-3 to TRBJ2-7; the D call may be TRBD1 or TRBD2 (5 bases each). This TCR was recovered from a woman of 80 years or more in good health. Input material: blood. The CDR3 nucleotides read TGTGCCAGCAGTTACGGGGGAGAGCAGTACTTC. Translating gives CASSYGGEQYF.